This T cell receptor (beta chain) stems from a study of blood T cell repertoires in COVID-19. This CDR3 has 17 amino acids. CDR1 and CDR2 (germline): SEHNR, FQNEAQ (reference sequence). Trimming cost V 4 bases and J 0 bases; bases outside gene matches: 9. Participant-reported clinical history was the basis for cohort assignment. Assay: immunoSEQ multiplex PCR; the TCRdb copy retains only in-frame clones and omits some. The sample lists 200,000 to 300,000 clones, 75% to 90% occurring once. This clonotype was sampled from a woman aged 25-40 years who had recovered from COVID-19. The rearrangement uses TRBV7-9 and TRBJ1-2, with 9 bases aligning to TRBD1. Sequenced sample: PBMCs or T cells enriched from blood (not recorded which). DNA for the CDR3: TGTGCCAGCAGCTCCGGGACAGGGCTTCGAGCTAACTATGGCTACACCTTC. This encodes CASSSGTGLRANYGYTF.